This T cell receptor (beta chain) was retrieved from a study of a mutant IDH1 vaccine in newly diagnosed glioma. Study information: Former treatment meant radiotherapy, temozolomide, or both; the majority had gotten both. The study's findings and limits: Whatever changes occurred in top peripheral T cell clonotypes seemed unrelated to pseudoprogression. There were vaccine-induced immune responses in around 93% of the patients.

Time point defined: baseline, week 1 (first vaccination visit). Indicated treatment: pre-vaccination baseline after standard-of-care therapy. New WHO grade 3 or 4 astrocytomas that were IDH1-mutant and ATRX-lost had been found in donors. The CDR3 totals 12 residues. V was shortened by 1 base and J by 7 bases, with 7 bases between the two germline ends. Germline V gene sequence: CDR1 SEHNR, CDR2 FQNEAQ (reference sequence). In the case of this clone: Antigen specificity is unknown.

The repertoire was sequenced with immunoSEQ multiplex PCR; TCRdb's copy has only in-frame clones and lacks some. Of some 19,000 clones listed, approximately 85% are singletons. Sequenced here: PBMCs, sampled from a glioma patient treated with radiotherapy, temozolomide or both. The V and J genes are TRBV7-9 and TRBJ1-1; no definite D call. The sequence derives from a middle-aged man with glioma. The CDR3 nucleotides are TGTGCCAGCAGCTTAGGCCGTAGTGAAGCTTTCTTT. As protein: CASSLGRSEAFF.